These 8 T cell receptor beta chains share one sample of origin, sequenced in a study of shared clonotypes between healthy human individuals. The data were produced by immunoSEQ multiplex PCR, yet TCRdb's version contains in-frame clones alone and is incomplete. This sample carries around 620,000 clones, approximately 96% of them seen once, and the ten largest clones take over 0.09%. CD45RO-negative cells were positively selected for CCR7, leaving out terminally differentiated effector memory CD45RA+ cells. What was sequenced was naive CD8+ T cells sorted from blood. These receptors were taken from a woman in her 30s in good health.

This rearrangement joins TRBV27 to TRBJ2-6; D perhaps matches TRBD1 (5 bases). V was cut by 7 bases and J by 0 bases, with 19 bases left in between. The CDR3 loop spans 18 amino acids. Germline V lookup: CDR1 MNHEY, CDR2 SMNVEV (reference sequence). The CDR3 loop is CASKPFAGQFSGANVLTF. CDR3 sequence (DNA): TGTGCCAGCAAACCCTTCGCAGGGCAATTCTCTGGGGCCAACGTCCTGACTTTC.

The J gene is TRBJ2-1, the V gene TRBV1; TRBD2 is taken as the D call from the table, unchecked against the DNA. TRBV1 is a pseudogene. The CDR3 loop spans 15 amino acids. The DNA of the CDR3 is TGCACCAGGCGAACGAGGGAGTTCGCCCACAATGAGCAGTTCTTC. This gives the protein CTRRTREFAHNEQFF.

The chain links TRBV7-9 to TRBJ1-4, with D possibly matching TRBD1 (6 bases). V dropped 5 bases and J dropped 8 bases, with 18 bases sitting between them. The CDR3 has 15 amino acids. Germline values: CDR1 SEHNR, CDR2 FQNEAQ (reference sequence). Written as DNA, the CDR3 is TGTGCCAGCAGCCCGCAGGGGCTGGGAAACGAAAAACTGTTTTTT. It translates to CASSPQGLGNEKLFF.

The gene calls are TRBV4-2 and TRBJ2-4; perhaps TRBD1 as D (6 bases). The V end lost 4 bases, the J end lost 0 bases, and 13 bases lay between the germline ends. CDR3 length: 16 amino acids. Germline V gene lookup returns CDR1 LGHNA and CDR2 YNFKEQ. The CDR3 spells CASSPEGGLAKNIQYF. CDR3 nucleotides: TGTGCCAGCAGCCCTGAAGGGGGTCTAGCCAAAAACATTCAGTACTTC.

V is TRBV9 and J is TRBJ2-1; possible D gene TRBD1, 6 bases. From germline, CDR1 is SGDLS and CDR2 YYNGEE. V was pared by 0 bases and J by 9 bases, with 13 bases between. The CDR3 contains 14 residues. The CDR3 loop is CASSVGRGGGEQFF. In nucleotides, the CDR3 is TGTGCCAGCAGCGTAGGCAGGGGCGGTGGTGAGCAGTTCTTC.

The chain recombines TRBV27 with TRBJ1-3, with a tentative D call TRBD1 (5 bases). V was cut by 5 bases and J by 4 bases, with 21 bases left in between. Germline CDR1 reads MNHEY; CDR2 reads SMNVEV (reference sequence). The length of the CDR3 is 17 residues. As DNA, the CDR3 is TGTGCCAGCAGTCCGGGGGGGAGGGCGAAGTTAGGAAACACCATATATTTT. Residues: CASSPGGRAKLGNTIYF.

This clone was seen once. This chain connects TRBV11-2 to TRBJ1-1; D is uncertain. V lost 3 bases, J lost 1 base, and 6 bases lay in between. The CDR3 extends over 13 amino acids. Germline CDR1 reads SGHAT; CDR2 reads FQNNGV. The CDR3 reads CASSLSANTEAFF. In nucleotides, the CDR3 is TGTGCCAGCAGCTTGTCAGCGAACACTGAAGCTTTCTTT.

The gene calls are TRBV5-6 and TRBJ2-1, with D unclear. The V end lost 7 bases, the J end lost 7 bases, and 12 bases lay between the germline ends. Germline V lookup: CDR1 SGHDT, CDR2 YYEEEE. The CDR3 has 12 amino acids. The CDR3 bases are TGTGCCAGCGCGACGGACGGTAATGAGCAGTTCTTC. Its protein is CASATDGNEQFF.